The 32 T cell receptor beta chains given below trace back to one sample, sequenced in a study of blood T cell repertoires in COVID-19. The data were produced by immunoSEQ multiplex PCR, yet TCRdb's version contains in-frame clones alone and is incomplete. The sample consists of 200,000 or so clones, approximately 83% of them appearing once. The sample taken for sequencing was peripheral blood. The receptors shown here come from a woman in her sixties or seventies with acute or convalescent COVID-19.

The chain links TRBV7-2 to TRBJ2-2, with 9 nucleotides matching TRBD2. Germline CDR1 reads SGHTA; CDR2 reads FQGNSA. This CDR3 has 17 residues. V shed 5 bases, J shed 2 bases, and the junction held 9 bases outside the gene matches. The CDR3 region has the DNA TGTGCCAGCAGCCATTCAAGTAGCGGGGGAAACACCGGGGAGCTGTTTTTT. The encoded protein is CASSHSSSGGNTGELFF.

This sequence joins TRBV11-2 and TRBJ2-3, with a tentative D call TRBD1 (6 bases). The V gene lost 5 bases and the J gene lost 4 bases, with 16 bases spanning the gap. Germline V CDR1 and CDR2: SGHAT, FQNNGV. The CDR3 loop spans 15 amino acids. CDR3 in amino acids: CASSEEGQKSDTQYF. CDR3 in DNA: TGTGCCAGCAGCGAAGAGGGACAAAAGTCAGATACGCAGTATTTT.

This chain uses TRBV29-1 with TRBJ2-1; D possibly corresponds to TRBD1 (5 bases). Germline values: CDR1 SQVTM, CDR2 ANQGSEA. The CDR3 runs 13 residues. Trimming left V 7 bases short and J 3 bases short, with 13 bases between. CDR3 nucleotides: TGCAGCGGCAAGTGGGGCTACTACAATGAGCAGTTCTTC. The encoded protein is CSGKWGYYNEQFF.

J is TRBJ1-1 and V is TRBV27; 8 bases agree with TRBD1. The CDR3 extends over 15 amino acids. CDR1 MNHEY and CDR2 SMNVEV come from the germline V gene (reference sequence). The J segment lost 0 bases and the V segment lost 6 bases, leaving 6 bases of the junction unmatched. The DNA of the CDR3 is TGTGCCAGCAGGAGGACAGGGCCAATGAACACTGAAGCTTTCTTT. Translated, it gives CASRRTGPMNTEAFF.

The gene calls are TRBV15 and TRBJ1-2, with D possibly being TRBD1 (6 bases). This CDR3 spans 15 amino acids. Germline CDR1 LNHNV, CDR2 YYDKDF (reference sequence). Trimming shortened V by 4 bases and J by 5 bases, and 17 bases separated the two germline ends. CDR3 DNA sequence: TGTGCCACCAGCAACGGTCCGGGACAACTATATGGCTACACCTTC. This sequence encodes CATSNGPGQLYGYTF.

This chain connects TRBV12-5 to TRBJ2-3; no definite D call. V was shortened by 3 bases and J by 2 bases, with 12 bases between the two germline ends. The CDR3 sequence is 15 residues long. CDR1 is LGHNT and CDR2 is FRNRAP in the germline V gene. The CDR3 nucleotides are TGTGCTAGTGGTTTAGATGTGAGTGCCACAGATACGCAGTATTTT. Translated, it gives CASGLDVSATDTQYF.

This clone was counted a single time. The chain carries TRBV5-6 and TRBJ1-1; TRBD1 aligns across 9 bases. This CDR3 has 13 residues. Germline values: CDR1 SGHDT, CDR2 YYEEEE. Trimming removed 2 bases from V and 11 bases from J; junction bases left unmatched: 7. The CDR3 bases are TGTGCCAGCAGCTTATTGGGGACAGGGATCGCTTTCTTT. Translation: CASSLLGTGIAFF. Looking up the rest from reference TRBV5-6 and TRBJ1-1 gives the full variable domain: DAGVTQSPTHLIKTRGQQVTLRCSPKSGHDTVSWYQQALGQGPQFIFQYYEEEERQRGNFPDRFSGHQFPNYSSELNVNALLLGDSALYLCASSLLGTGIAFFGQGTRLTVV.

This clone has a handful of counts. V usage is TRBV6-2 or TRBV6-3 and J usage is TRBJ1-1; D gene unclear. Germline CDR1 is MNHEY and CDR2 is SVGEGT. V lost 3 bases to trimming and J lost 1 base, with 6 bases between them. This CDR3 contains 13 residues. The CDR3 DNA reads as TGTGCCAGCAGTTATTACACGAACACTGAAGCTTTCTTT. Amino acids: CASSYYTNTEAFF.

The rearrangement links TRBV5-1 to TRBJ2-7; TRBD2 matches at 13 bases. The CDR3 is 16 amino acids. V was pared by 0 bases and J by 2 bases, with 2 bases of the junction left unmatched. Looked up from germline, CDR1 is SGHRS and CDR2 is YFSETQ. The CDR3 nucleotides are TGCGCCAGCAGCTTGGACGGGACTAGCGGGGCCTACGAGCAGTACTTC. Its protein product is CASSLDGTSGAYEQYF.

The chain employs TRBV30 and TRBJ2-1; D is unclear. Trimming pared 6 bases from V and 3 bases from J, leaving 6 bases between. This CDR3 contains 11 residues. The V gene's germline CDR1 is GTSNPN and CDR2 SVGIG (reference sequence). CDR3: CACLRYNEQFF. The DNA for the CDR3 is TGTGCCTGCCTCCGCTACAATGAGCAGTTCTTC.

The CDR3 nucleotides read TGTGCCAGCAGCTTACGTACAGATACGCAGTATTTT. Residues: CASSLRTDTQYF. The rearrangement links TRBV7-2 to TRBJ2-3; D uncertain. The CDR3 has 12 amino acids. Germline V gene lookup returns CDR1 SGHTA and CDR2 FQGNSA. The germline V and J ends were trimmed by 2 bases and 3 bases, with 3 bases remaining between them.

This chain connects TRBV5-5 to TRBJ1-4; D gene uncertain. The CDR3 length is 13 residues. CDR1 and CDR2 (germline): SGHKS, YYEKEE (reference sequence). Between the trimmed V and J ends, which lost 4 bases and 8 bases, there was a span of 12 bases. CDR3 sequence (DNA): TGTGCCAGCAGCCCACAACGATACGAAAAACTGTTTTTT. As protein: CASSPQRYEKLFF.

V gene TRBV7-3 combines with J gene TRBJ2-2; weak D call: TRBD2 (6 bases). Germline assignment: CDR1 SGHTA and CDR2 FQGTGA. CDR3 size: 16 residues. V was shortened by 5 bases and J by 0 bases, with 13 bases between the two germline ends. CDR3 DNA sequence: TGTGCCAGCAGCCCACGGGAGCGGACGAACACCGGGGAGCTGTTTTTT. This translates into CASSPRERTNTGELFF.

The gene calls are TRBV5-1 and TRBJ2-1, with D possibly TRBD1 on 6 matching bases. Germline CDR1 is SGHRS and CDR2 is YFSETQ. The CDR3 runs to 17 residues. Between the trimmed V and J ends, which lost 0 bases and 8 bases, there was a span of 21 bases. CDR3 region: CASSLDGPGQKGDEQFF. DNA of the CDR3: TGCGCCAGCAGCTTGGACGGACCGGGACAAAAGGGCGATGAGCAGTTCTTC.

The CDR3: CASSSGDFGYTF. The CDR3 bases are TGTGCCAGCAGCTCCGGGGACTTTGGCTACACCTTC. The chain links TRBV7-9 to TRBJ1-2, with D possibly TRBD1 on 5 matching bases. The CDR3 covers 12 residues. CDR1 is SEHNR and CDR2 is FQNEAQ in the germline V gene (reference sequence). The germline V and J ends were trimmed by 4 bases and 7 bases, with 10 bases remaining between them.

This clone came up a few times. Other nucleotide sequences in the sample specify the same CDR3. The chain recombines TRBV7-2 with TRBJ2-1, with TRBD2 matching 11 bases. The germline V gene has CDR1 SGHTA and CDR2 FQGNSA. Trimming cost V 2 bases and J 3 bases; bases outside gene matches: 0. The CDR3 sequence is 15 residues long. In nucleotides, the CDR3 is TGTGCCAGCAGCTTAACTAGCGGGGGCTACAATGAGCAGTTCTTC. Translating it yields CASSLTSGGYNEQFF.

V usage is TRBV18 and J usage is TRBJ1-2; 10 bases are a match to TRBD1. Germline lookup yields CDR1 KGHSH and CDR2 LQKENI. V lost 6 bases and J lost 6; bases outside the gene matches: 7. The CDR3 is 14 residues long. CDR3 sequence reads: CASSRDRGQDGYTF. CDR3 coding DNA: TGTGCCAGCTCGCGCGACAGGGGGCAGGATGGCTACACCTTC.

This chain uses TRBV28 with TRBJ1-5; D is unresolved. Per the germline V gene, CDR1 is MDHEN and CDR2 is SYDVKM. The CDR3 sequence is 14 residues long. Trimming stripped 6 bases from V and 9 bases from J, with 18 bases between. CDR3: CASRWRDPQRPQHF. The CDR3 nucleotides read TGTGCCAGCAGGTGGAGGGATCCCCAGAGGCCCCAGCATTTT.

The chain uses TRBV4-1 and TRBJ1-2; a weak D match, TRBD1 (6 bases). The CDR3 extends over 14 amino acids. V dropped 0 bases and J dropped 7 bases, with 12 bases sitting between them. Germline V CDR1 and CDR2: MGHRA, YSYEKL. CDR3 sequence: CASSQDPAGVGYTF. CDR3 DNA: TGCGCCAGCAGCCAAGATCCGGCAGGGGTTGGCTACACCTTC.

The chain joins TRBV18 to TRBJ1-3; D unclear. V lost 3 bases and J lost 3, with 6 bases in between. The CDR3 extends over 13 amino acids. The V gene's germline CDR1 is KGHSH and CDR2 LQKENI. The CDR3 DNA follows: TGTGCCAGCTCACCGCCAGGTGGAAACACCATATATTTT. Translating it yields CASSPPGGNTIYF.

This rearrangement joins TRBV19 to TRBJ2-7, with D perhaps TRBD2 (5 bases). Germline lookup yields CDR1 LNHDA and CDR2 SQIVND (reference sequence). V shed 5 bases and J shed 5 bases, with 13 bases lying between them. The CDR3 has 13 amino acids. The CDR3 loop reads CASSDRGGDEQYF. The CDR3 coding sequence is TGTGCCAGTAGTGACCGGGGTGGAGACGAGCAGTACTTC.

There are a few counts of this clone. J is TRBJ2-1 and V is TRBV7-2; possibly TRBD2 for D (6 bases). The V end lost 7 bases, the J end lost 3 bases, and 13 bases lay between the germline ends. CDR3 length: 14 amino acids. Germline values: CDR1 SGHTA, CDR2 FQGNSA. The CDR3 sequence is CASTPQGLYNEQFF. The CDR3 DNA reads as TGTGCCAGCACCCCGCAGGGACTCTACAATGAGCAGTTCTTC.

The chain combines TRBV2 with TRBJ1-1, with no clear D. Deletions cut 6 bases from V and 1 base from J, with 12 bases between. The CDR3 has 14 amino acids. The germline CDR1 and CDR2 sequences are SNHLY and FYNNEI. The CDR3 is CASRGGSQNTEAFF. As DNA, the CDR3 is TGTGCCAGCAGAGGAGGAAGCCAGAACACTGAAGCTTTCTTT.

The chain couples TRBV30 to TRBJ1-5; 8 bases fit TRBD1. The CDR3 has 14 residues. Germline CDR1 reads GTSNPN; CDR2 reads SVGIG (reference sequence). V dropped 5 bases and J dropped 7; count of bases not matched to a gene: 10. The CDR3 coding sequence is TGTGCCTGGGGGGGCGGACAGGGCCAACAGCCCCAGCATTTT. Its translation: CAWGGGQGQQPQHF.

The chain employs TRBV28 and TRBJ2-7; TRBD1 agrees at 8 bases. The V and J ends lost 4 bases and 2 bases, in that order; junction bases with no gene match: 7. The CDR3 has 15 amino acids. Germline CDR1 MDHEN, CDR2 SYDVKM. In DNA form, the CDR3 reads TGTGCCAGCAGTTACGGGACAGGCCTAACCTACGAGCAGTACTTC. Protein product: CASSYGTGLTYEQYF.

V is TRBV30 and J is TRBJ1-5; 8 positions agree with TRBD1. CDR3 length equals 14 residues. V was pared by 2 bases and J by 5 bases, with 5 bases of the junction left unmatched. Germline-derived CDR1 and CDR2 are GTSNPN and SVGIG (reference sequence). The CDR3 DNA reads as TGTGCCTGGAGTACTGGACAGGGAGATCAGCCCCAGCATTTT. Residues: CAWSTGQGDQPQHF.

CDR3 in DNA: TGCGCCAGCAGCCAAGATCGACGAGGCTCTGGGGCCAACGTCCTGACTTTC. Translation: CASSQDRRGSGANVLTF. The rearrangement joins TRBV4-1 to TRBJ2-6; D uncertain. The CDR3 runs 17 residues. V was pared by 0 bases and J by 0 bases, with 9 bases between. The germline V gene encodes CDR1 MGHRA and CDR2 YSYEKL.

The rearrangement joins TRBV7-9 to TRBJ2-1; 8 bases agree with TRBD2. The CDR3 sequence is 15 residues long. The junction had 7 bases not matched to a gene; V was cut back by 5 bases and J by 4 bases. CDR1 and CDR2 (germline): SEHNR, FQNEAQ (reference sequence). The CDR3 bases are TGTGCCAGCAGCCCGTTCGGGGGGGCTTACAATGAGCAGTTCTTC. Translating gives CASSPFGGAYNEQFF.

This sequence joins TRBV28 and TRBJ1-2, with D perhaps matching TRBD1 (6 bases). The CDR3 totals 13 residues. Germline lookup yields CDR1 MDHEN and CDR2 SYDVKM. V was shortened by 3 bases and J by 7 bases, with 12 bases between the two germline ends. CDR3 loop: CASSLGLGGGYTF. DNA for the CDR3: TGTGCCAGCAGTTTGGGGTTAGGGGGTGGCTACACCTTC.

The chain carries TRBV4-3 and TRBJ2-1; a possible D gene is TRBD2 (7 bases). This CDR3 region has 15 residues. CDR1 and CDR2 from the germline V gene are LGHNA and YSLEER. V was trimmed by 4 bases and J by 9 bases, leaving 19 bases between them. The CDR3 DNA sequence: TGCGCCAGCAGCCCGCACCTAGGGGGGGCCCCTGAGCAGTTCTTC. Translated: CASSPHLGGAPEQFF.

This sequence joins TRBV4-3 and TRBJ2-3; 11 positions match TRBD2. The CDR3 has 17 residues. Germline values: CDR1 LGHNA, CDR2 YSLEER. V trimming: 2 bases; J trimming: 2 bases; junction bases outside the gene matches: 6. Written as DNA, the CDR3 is TGCGCCAGCAGCCAACGGGGGACTAGCGGATTCACAGATACGCAGTATTTT. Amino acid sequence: CASSQRGTSGFTDTQYF.

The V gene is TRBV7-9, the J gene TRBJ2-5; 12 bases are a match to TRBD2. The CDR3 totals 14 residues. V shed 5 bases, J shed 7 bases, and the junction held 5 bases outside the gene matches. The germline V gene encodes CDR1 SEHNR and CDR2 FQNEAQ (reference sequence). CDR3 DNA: TGTGCCAGCAGCCCCCAACTAGCGGGGGGGACCCAGTACTTC. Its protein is CASSPQLAGGTQYF.